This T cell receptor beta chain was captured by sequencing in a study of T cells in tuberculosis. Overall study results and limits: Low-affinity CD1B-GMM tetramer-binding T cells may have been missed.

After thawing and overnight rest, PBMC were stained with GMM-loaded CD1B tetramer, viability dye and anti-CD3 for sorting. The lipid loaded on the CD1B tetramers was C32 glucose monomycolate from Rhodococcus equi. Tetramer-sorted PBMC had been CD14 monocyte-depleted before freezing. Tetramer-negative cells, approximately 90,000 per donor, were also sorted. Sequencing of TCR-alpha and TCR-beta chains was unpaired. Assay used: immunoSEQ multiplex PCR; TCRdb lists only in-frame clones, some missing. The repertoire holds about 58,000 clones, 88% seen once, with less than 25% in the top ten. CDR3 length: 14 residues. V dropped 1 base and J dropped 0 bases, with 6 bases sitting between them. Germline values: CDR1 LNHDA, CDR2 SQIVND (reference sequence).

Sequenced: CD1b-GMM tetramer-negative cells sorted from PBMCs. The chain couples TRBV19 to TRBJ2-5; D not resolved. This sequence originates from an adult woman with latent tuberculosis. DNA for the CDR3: TGTGCCAGTAGTATAGGTGACAACCAAGAGACCCAGTACTTC. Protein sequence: CASSIGDNQETQYF.